The T cell receptor (beta chain) under discussion was sequenced for a study of Ad26.COV2.S vaccination and SARS-CoV-2 variants (dated by TCRdb to about 2021). Looking at the study overall: Vaccine-arm donors were drawn from COV1001, a multicentre, randomized, double-blind, placebo-controlled phase I-IIa trial of Ad26.COV2.S in healthy adults. Ad26.COV2.S was administered intramuscularly at 5 x 10^10 or 1 x 10^11 viral particles, either as a single shot or as two shots given 56 days apart. Sequencing of the TCRbeta repertoire served to evaluate the specificity and breadth of SARS-CoV-2-reactive T cell receptors following Ad26.COV2.S vaccination. A total of around 32 samples were included in the TCR-sequenced set, comprising around 19 Ad26.COV2.S vaccine recipients, 5 placebo recipients and 8 SARS-CoV-2 convalescent individuals. Trial participants were randomized into five groups of five, in which low-dose or high-dose Ad26.COV2.S was given once or twice, or placebo was given on both occasions. Investigators remained blinded to trial group allocation during experiments and outcome assessment.

What this sample's treatment or condition label stands for: about 20 received Ad26.COV2.S at low or high dose, single or two shots; 5 received placebo; per-sample allocation not given. For vaccine and placebo recipients, the sequenced repertoires came from samples collected on day 63 after the first injection. In Cohort 1b, more than 20 adults aged 18-55 years were enrolled at a single site in Boston, USA, between 29 July and 7 August 2020. As a vaccine, Ad26.COV2.S was a replication-incompetent adenovirus type 26 vector that expressed a prefusion-stabilized SARS-CoV-2 spike protein derived from the original Wuhan strain. General study outcomes and caveats: The study lacked the statistical power to compare responses across vaccine doses or regimens. Spike-specific TCR breadth was higher in Ad26.COV2.S recipients than in placebo recipients (P = 0.0014). Vaccine and placebo recipients had similar non-spike TCR breadth, a finding consistent with the vaccine containing only spike. According to the authors, total T cell responses may have been underestimated by the TCR breadth and depth analyses. After vaccination, spike-specific CD8+ and CD4+ T cell responses were reported to show substantial breadth.

As regards this clone: Which antigen it targets is not known. Base quality data are lacking; no much larger clone is found one base away.

The germline V end is reduced by 3 bases and the J end by 1 base; junction bases left unmatched: 3. The CDR3 has 14 amino acids, counting the end cysteine and phenylalanine. Left in the record is the CDR3 DNA by itself, 42 bases read in frame from the first base. As encoded in the germline V gene, CDR1 is SGHAT while CDR2 is FQNNGV. The immunoSEQ Assay was the method used to sequence TCRbeta CDR3 regions. After extraction, genomic DNA underwent amplification by bias-controlled multiplex PCR, followed by high-throughput sequencing. The authors' pipeline ran thus. To quantify the absolute abundance of every unique TCRbeta CDR3 region, sequences were collapsed and filtered. T cell fraction was estimated by normalizing TCRbeta template counts to usable DNA, which was measured by amplifying reference genes present in all nucleated cells. Repertoire TCRs were annotated as SARS-CoV-2-specific when V gene, CDR3 amino acid sequence and J gene were exactly matched to a known reactive TCR set. The reference SARS-CoV-2 TCR set was derived from MIRA and filtered for enrichment in COVID-19-positive ImmuneCODE repertoires, a step that removed public or cross-reactive TCRs. Using the MIRA antigens, annotated TCRs were further analysed by specific ORF or by position within an ORF. Depth was the summed frequency of annotated unique rearrangements, while breadth was defined as annotated unique rearrangements over total unique productive rearrangements. TCR breadth was compared between groups using two-sided Wilcoxon rank-sum tests. Drawn from immuneACCESS, this table holds only the in-frame rearrangements with V and J called that TCRdb kept. Clones are partly lost; checked studies trace under half to an unresolved V gene and leave the rest unexplained. That table gives V, J and clone size, and the DNA gave D and trimming. The sample has about 350,000 clones on record, around 90% of them singletons. The ten largest clones add up to 6.4% of the sample.

The sequence came from a person between 18 and 59 years old who received the Ad26.COV2.S COVID-19 vaccine or a placebo. Here the chain combines TRBV11-2 and TRBJ2-7; TRBD2 lines up with 7 middle nucleotides. Sequences were derived from peripheral blood, sampled in a trial of Ad26.COV2.S vaccine versus placebo. Read as DNA, the sequence is TGTGCCAGCAGCTTTGCGGGAGTTTCCTACGAGCAGTACTTC. Translated, this is CASSFAGVSYEQYF.